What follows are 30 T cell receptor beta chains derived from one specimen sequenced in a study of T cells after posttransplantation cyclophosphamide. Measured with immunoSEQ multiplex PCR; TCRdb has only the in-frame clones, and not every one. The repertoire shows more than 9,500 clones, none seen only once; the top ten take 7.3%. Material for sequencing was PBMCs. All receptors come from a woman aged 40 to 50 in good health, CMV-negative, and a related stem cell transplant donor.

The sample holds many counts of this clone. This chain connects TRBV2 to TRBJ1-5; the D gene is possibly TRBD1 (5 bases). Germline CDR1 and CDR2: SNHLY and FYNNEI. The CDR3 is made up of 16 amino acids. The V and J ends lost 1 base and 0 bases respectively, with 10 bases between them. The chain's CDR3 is CASSEVQGFSNQPQHF. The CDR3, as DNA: TGTGCCAGCAGTGAAGTCCAGGGCTTTAGCAATCAGCCCCAGCATTTT.

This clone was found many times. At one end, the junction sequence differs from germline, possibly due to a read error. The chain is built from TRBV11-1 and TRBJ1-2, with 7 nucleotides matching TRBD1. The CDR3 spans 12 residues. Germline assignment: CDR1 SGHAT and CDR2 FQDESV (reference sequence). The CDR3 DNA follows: TGTGCCAGCAGCCAACGACAGGGTGGCAACACCTTC. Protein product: CASSQRQGGNTF.

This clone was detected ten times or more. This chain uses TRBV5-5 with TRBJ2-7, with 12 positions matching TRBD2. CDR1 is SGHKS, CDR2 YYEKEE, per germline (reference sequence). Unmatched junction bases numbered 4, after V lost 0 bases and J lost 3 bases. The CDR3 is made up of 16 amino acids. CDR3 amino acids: CASSLVATSGGYEQYF. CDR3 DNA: TGTGCCAGCAGCTTGGTTGCGACTAGCGGGGGCTACGAGCAGTACTTC.

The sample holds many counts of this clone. The CDR3 bases are TGTGCCAGCAGCTTAGTAGCGGGGCAATCCCGCGCCGTTTTTTTGGATGAGCAGTTCTTC. This gives the protein CASSLVAGQSRAVFLDEQFF. This chain uses TRBV7-8 with TRBJ2-1, with 8 bases aligning to TRBD2. J lost 8 bases, V lost 1 base, and 22 bases had no gene match. This CDR3 is 20 amino acids long. Germline V gene data show CDR1 as SGHVS and CDR2 as FQNEAQ.

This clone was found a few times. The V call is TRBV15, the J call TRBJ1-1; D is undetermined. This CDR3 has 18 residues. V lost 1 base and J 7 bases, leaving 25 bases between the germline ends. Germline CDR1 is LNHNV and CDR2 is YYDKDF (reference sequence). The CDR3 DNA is TGTGCCACCAGCAGAGGGCGAGGGCACCGTGACACCCATCTTGAAGCTTTCTTT. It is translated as CATSRGRGHRDTHLEAFF.

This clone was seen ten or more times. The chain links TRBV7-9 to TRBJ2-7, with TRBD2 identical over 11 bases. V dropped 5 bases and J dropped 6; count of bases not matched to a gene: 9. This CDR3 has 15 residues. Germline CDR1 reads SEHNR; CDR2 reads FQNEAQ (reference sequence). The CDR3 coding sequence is TGTGCCAGCAGCCCCAGACTAGCGGGGCGAAGCGAGCAGTACTTC. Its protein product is CASSPRLAGRSEQYF.

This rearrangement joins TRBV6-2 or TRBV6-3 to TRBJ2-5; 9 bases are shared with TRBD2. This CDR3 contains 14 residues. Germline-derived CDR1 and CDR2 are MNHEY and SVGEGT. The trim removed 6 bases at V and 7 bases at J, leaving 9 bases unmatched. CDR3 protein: CASSLAGGRRTQYF. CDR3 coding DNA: TGTGCCAGCAGCCTGGCGGGGGGGCGGAGGACCCAGTACTTC.

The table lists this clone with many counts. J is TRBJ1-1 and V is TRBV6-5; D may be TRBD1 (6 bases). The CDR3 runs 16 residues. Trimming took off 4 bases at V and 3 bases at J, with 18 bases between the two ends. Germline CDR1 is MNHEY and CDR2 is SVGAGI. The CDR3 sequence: CASSSQGPKAHTEAFF. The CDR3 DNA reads TGTGCCAGCAGTTCGCAGGGGCCGAAAGCCCACACTGAAGCTTTCTTT.

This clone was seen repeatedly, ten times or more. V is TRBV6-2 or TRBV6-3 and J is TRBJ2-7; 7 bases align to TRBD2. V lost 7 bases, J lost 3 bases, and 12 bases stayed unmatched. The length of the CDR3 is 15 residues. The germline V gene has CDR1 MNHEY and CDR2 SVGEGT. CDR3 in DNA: TGTGCCAGCACCGGCTCGGGGCTAGCGGTCTACGAGCAGTACTTC. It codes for CASTGSGLAVYEQYF.

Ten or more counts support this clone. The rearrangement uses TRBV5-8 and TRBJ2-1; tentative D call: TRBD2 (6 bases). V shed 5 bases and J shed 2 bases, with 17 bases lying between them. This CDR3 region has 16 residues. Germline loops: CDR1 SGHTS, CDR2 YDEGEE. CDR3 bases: TGTGCCAGCAGTGTTGCTGTGACTAGTGCCTACAATGAGCAGTTCTTC. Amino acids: CASSVAVTSAYNEQFF. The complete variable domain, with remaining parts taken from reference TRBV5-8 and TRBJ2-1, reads EAGVTQSPTHLIKTRGQQATLRCSPISGHTSVYWYQQALGLGLQFLLWYDEGEERNRGNFPPRFSGRQFPNYSSELNVNALELEDSALYLCASSVAVTSAYNEQFFGPGTRLTVL.

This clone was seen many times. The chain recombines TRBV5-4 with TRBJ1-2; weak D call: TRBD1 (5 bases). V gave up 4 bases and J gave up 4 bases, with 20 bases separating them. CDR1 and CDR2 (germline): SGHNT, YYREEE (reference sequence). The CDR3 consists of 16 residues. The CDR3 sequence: CASSQRAGGDFYGYTF. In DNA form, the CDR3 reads TGTGCCAGCAGCCAGCGGGCGGGGGGAGACTTCTATGGCTACACCTTC.

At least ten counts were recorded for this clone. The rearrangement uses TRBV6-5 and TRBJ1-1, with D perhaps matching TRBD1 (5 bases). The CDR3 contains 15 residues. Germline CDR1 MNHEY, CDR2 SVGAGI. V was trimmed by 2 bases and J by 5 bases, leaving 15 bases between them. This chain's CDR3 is CASSYRRGGGTEAFF. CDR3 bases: TGTGCCAGCAGTTACCGTAGGGGCGGAGGGACTGAAGCTTTCTTT.

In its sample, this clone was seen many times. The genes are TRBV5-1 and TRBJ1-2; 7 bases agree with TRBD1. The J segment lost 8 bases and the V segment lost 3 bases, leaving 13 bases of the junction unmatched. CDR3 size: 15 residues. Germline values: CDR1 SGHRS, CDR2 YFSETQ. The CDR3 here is CASSWNGQADIGYTF. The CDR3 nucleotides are TGCGCCAGCAGCTGGAACGGACAGGCCGATATAGGCTACACCTTC.

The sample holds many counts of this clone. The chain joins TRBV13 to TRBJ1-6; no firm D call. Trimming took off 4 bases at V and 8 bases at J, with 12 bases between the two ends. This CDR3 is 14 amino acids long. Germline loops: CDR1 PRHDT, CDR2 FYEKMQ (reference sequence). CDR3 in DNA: TGTGCCAGCAGCTGGAAAGGTACAGATTCACCCCTCCACTTT. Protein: CASSWKGTDSPLHF.

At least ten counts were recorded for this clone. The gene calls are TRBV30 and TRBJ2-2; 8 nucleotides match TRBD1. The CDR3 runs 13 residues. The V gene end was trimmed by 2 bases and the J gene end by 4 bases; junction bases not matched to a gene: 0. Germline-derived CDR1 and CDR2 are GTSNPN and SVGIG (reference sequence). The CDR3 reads CAWSTGGTGELFF. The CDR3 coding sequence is TGTGCCTGGAGTACAGGGGGCACCGGGGAGCTGTTTTTT.

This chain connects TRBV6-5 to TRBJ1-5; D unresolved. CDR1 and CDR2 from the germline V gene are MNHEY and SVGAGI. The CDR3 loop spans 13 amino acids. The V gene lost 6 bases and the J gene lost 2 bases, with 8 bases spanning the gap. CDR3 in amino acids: CASSRLGNQPQHF. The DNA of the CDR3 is TGTGCCAGCAGCCGACTAGGCAATCAGCCCCAGCATTTT.

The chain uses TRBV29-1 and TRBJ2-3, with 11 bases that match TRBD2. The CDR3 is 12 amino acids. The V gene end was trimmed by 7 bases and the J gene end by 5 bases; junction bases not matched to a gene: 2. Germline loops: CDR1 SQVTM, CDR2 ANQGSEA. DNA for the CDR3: TGCAGCGCTACTAGCGGGAGAGATACGCAGTATTTT. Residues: CSATSGRDTQYF.

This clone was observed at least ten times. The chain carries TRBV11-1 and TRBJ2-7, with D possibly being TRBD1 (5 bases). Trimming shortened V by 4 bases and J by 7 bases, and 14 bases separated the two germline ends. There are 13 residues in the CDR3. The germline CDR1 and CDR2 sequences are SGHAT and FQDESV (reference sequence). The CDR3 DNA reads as TGTGCCAGCAGCTCCCGGGCCTCAGGGGAGCAGTACTTC. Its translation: CASSSRASGEQYF.

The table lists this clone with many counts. CDR3 protein: CASRRQGANGELFF. The CDR3 DNA reads TGTGCCAGCAGACGGCAGGGGGCTAACGGGGAGCTGTTTTTT. This chain links TRBV6-1 with TRBJ2-2, with 8 bases matching TRBD1. V trimming: 6 bases; J trimming: 7 bases; junction bases outside the gene matches: 7. The CDR3 spans 14 residues. CDR1 MNHNS and CDR2 SASEGT come from the germline V gene.

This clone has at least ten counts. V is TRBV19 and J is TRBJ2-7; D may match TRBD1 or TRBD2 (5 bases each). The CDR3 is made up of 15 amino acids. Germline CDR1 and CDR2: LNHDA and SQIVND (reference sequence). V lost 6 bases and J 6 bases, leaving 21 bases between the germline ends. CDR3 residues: CASRSDQGELGEQYF. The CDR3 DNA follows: TGTGCCAGTAGATCGGACCAGGGAGAATTGGGCGAGCAGTACTTC.

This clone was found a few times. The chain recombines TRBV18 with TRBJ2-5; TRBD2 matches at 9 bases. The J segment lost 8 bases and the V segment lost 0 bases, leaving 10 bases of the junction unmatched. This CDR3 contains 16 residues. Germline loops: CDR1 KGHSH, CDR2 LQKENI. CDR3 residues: CASSPPGLAGPATQYF. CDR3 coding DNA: TGTGCCAGCTCACCACCAGGGCTAGCGGGACCCGCAACCCAGTACTTC. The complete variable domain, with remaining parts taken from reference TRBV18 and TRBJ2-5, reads NAGVMQNPRHLVRRRGQEARLRCSPMKGHSHVYWYRQLPEEGLKFMVYLQKENIIDESGMPKERFSAEFPKEGPSILRIQQVVRGDSAAYFCASSPPGLAGPATQYFGPGTRLLVL.

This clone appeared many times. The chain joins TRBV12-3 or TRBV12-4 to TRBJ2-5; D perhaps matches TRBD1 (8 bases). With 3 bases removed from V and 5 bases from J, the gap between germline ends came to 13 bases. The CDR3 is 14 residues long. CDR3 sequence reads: CASSLTGEGETQYF. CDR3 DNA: TGTGCCAGCAGTTTGACAGGGGAGGGGGAGACCCAGTACTTC.

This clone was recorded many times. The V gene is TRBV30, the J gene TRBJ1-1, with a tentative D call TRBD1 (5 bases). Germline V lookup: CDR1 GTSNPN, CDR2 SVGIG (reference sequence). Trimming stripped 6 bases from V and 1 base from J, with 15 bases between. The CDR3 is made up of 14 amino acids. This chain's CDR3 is CACKNGGWNTEAFF. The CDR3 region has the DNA TGTGCCTGCAAGAACGGGGGTTGGAACACTGAAGCTTTCTTT.

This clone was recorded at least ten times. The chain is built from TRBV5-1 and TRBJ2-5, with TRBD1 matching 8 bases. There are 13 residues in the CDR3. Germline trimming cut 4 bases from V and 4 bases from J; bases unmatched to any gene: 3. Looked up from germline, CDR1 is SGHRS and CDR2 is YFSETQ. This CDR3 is CASSDQGAETQYF. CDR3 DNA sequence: TGCGCCAGCAGCGATCAGGGGGCAGAGACCCAGTACTTC.

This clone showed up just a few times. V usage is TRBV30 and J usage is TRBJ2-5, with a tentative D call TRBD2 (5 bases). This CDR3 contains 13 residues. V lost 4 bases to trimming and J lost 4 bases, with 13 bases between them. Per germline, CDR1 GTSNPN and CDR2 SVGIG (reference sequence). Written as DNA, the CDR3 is TGTGCCTGGAAACAGACTATACTAGAGACCCAGTACTTC. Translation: CAWKQTILETQYF.

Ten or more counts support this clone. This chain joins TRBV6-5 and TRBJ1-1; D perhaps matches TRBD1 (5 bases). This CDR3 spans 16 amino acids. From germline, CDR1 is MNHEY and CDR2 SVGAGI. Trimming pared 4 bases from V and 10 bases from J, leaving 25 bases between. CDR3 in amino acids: CASSSVGGVGGVGAFF. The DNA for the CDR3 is TGTGCCAGCAGTTCTGTGGGGGGGGTTGGGGGTGTCGGAGCTTTCTTT.

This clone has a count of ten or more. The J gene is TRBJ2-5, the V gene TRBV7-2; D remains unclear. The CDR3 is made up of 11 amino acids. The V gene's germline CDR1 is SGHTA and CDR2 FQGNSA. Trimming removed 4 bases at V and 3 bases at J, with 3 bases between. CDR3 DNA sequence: TGTGCCAGCAGCTCAGAAGAGACCCAGTACTTC. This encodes CASSSEETQYF. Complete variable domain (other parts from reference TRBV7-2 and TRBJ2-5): GAGVSQSPSNKVTEKGKDVELRCDPISGHTALYWYRQSLGQGLEFLIYFQGNSAPDKSGLPSDRFSAERTGGSVSTLTIQRTQQEDSAVYLCASSSEETQYFGPGTRLLVL.

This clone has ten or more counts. The CDR3 DNA follows: TGTGCCAGCAGCCCTGGGCCTCTAAGGGGTGAGCAGTTCTTC. Encoded protein: CASSPGPLRGEQFF. The chain is built from TRBV11-2 and TRBJ2-1, with D perhaps TRBD1 (5 bases). The V gene's germline CDR1 is SGHAT and CDR2 FQNNGV. The ends were cut back, 5 bases at V and 9 bases at J, with 17 bases in the middle. The CDR3 covers 14 residues.

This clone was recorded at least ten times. As DNA, the CDR3 is TGTGCCAGCTCACCTTTACGGGGCAATGAGCAGTTCTTC. Amino acids: CASSPLRGNEQFF. This sequence joins TRBV18 and TRBJ2-1, with D possibly being TRBD2 (5 bases). V dropped 3 bases and J dropped 6 bases, with 9 bases sitting between them. The germline CDR1 and CDR2 sequences are KGHSH and LQKENI. The CDR3 totals 13 residues.

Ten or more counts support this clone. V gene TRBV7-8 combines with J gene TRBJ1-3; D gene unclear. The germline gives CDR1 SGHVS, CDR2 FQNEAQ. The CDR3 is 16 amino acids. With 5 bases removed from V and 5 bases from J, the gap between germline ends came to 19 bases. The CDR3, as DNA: TGTGCCAGCAGCGCTACCACCAATAACTTAAGAAACACCATATATTTT. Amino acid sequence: CASSATTNNLRNTIYF.